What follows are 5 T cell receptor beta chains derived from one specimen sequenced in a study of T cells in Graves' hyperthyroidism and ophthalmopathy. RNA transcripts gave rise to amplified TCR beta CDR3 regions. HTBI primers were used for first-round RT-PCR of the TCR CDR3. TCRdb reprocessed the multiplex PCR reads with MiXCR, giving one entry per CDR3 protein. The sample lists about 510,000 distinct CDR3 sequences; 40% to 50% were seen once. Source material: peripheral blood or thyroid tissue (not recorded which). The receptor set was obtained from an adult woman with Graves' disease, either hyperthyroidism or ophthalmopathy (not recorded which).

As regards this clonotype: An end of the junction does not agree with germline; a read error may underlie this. The CDR3 sequence is CASSRSGTGELNTEAFF. The CDR3 nucleotides are TGCGCCAGCAGCCGCTCCGGGACAGGGGAACTGAACACTGAAGCTTTCTTT. The gene calls are TRBV7-9 and TRBJ1-1, with 10 bases that match TRBD1. CDR1 and CDR2 (germline): SEHNR, FQNEAQ (reference sequence). This CDR3 has 17 amino acids. The full variable domain, with the rest looked up from reference TRBV7-9 and TRBJ1-1, is DTGVSQNPRHKITKRGQNVTFRCDPISEHNRLYWYRQTLGQGPEFLTYFQNEAQLEKSRLLSDRFSAERPKGSFSTLEIQRTEQGDSAMYLCASSRSGTGELNTEAFFGQGTRLTVV.

CDR3 coding DNA: TGTGCCAGCAGATCGGACCAGCTCGATCCCTTTTACGAGCAGTACTTC. This translates into CASRSDQLDPFYEQYF. The genes are TRBV5-6 and TRBJ2-7; D gene ambiguous. Germline V gives CDR1 SGHDT, CDR2 YYEEEE. Trimming took 5 bases from V and 4 from J, leaving 22 bases between them. This CDR3 has 16 amino acids. Complete variable domain (other parts from reference TRBV5-6 and TRBJ2-7): DAGVTQSPTHLIKTRGQQVTLRCSPKSGHDTVSWYQQALGQGPQFIFQYYEEEERQRGNFPDRFSGHQFPNYSSELNVNALLLGDSALYLCASRSDQLDPFYEQYFGPGTRLTVT.

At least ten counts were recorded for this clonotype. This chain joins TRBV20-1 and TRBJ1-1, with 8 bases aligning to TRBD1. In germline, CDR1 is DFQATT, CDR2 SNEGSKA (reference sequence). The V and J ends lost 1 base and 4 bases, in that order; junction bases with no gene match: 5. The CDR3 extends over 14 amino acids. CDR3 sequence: CSARGTGSGTEAFF. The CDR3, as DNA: TGCAGTGCTAGAGGGACAGGGTCCGGCACTGAAGCTTTCTTT.

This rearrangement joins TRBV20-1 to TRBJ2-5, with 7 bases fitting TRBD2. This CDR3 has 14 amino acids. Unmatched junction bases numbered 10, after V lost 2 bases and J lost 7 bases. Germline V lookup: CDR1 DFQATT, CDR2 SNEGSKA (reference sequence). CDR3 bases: TGCAGTGCTAGAAGTGGACCGGGGAGGGCGACCCAGTACTTC. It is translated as CSARSGPGRATQYF.

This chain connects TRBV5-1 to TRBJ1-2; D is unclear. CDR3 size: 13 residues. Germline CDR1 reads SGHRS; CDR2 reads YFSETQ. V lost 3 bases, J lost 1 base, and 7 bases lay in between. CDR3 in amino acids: CASSSNNNYGYTF. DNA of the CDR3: TGCGCCAGCAGCTCGAACAATAACTATGGCTACACCTTC.